This note documents a single T cell receptor (beta chain) sequence. Germline-derived CDR1 and CDR2 are SGHRS and YFSETQ. This CDR3 contains 12 residues. Trimming shortened V by 4 bases and J by 3 bases, and 7 bases separated the two germline ends. Original processing notes: The authors estimated nucleated cell counts from reference gene primer amplification. The assay was immunoSEQ multiplex PCR, and TCRdb's table has in-frame clones only and misses some. V and J calls and clone size come straight from that table; D and trimming were deduced from the DNA. The sample consists of roughly 480,000 clones, roughly 87% of them appearing once. The sample comes from a study of blood T cell repertoires in COVID-19.

This chain links TRBV5-1 with TRBJ1-2, with D perhaps matching TRBD1 (5 bases). The TCR sequence derives from a man in his late teens or twenties with COVID-19, enrolled during active disease. Sequencing was carried out using peripheral blood. The chain's CDR3 is CASSRGDYGYTF. The CDR3 nucleotides are TGCGCCAGCAGCAGGGGCGACTATGGCTACACCTTC.